The next 29 T cell receptor beta chains were all read from a single sample in a study of radiation and T cells in renal cell carcinoma. Time point: blood 2 weeks post-SBRT. This sample's treatment: 15 Gy SBRT to primary tumor, nephrectomy 4 weeks later. Clones were read by immunoSEQ multiplex PCR, and TCRdb kept only the in-frame ones, dropping some. The table lists more than 95,000 clones, approximately 85% of them singletons. The sequencing here drew on blood, taken from a patient whose treatment included radiotherapy and nephrectomy. All receptors derive from a man aged 45 to 65 with renal cell carcinoma.

This clone has more than one count but fewer than ten. CDR3 amino acids: CASSSHRDRGLYEQYF. In DNA, the CDR3 is TGTGCCAGCAGTTCCCATCGGGACAGGGGGCTGTACGAGCAGTACTTC. This chain joins TRBV27 and TRBJ2-7; 12 nucleotides line up with TRBD1. Germline lookup yields CDR1 MNHEY and CDR2 SMNVEV (reference sequence). The V segment lost 4 bases and the J segment 4 bases; nucleotides outside the gene matches: 8. The CDR3 has 16 residues.

This rearrangement joins TRBV6-1 to TRBJ2-5; no definite D call. This CDR3 spans 14 amino acids. Looked up from germline, CDR1 is MNHNS and CDR2 is SASEGT. The germline V and J ends were trimmed by 3 bases and 5 bases, with 13 bases remaining between them. CDR3 in amino acids: CASSERSTKETQYF. CDR3 in DNA: TGTGCCAGCAGTGAGCGGTCGACGAAGGAGACCCAGTACTTC.

The chain uses TRBV6-1 and TRBJ2-6, with D possibly being TRBD2 (5 bases). Trimming left V 0 bases short and J 3 bases short, with 6 bases between. This CDR3 has 15 residues. Germline loops: CDR1 MNHNS, CDR2 SASEGT. The DNA for the CDR3 is TGTGCCAGCAGTGAAGCAGGGAGTGGGGCCAACGTCCTGACTTTC. Its translation is CASSEAGSGANVLTF.

The CDR3 DNA reads as TGTGCCAGCAGTAGCGGGGCGTCCTACGAGCAGTACTTC. It is translated as CASSSGASYEQYF. The rearrangement uses TRBV27 and TRBJ2-7; 7 nucleotides agree with TRBD2. Germline trimming cut 5 bases from V and 1 base from J; bases unmatched to any gene: 2. In germline, CDR1 is MNHEY, CDR2 SMNVEV (reference sequence). This CDR3 has 13 residues.

The chain combines TRBV2 with TRBJ2-1, with 8 bases matching TRBD2. CDR1 SNHLY and CDR2 FYNNEI come from the germline V gene. The CDR3 sequence is 14 residues long. V lost 10 bases, J lost 9 bases, and 14 bases stayed unmatched. CDR3 loop: CATQTSGGGTEQFF. As DNA, the CDR3 is TGTGCCACGCAAACTAGCGGAGGGGGAACTGAGCAGTTCTTC. Combining the CDR3 with reference TRBV2 and TRBJ2-1 gives the whole variable domain EPEVTQTPSHQVTQMGQEVILRCVPISNHLYFYWYRQILGQKVEFLVSFYNNEISEKSEIFDDQFSVERPDGSNFTLKIRSTKLEDSAMYFCATQTSGGGTEQFFGPGTRLTVL.

A word on this clone: At one end, the junction sequence differs from germline, possibly due to a read error. The J gene is TRBJ1-1, the V gene TRBV7-7, with no clear D. Germline CDR1 and CDR2: SSHAT and FNYEAQ (reference sequence). This CDR3 is built from 13 residues. The CDR3 region has the DNA TGTGCTAGCAGCTTAGACACGGGAACTGAAGCTTTCTTT. Its translation: CASSLDTGTEAFF.

The CDR3 DNA sequence: TGTGCCAGCGCAGTGTACGGGGCTGAAAAACTGTTTTTT. Protein product: CASAVYGAEKLFF. The chain joins TRBV27 to TRBJ1-4, with D possibly matching TRBD1 (5 bases). The CDR3 is 13 residues long. Germline values: CDR1 MNHEY, CDR2 SMNVEV (reference sequence). Deletions cut 8 bases from V and 7 bases from J, with 14 bases between. The full variable domain, with the rest looked up from reference TRBV27 and TRBJ1-4, is EAQVTQNPRYLITVTGKKLTVTCSQNMNHEYMSWYRQDPGLGLRQIYYSMNVEVTDKGDVPEGYKVSRKEKRNFPLILESPSPNQTSLYFCASAVYGAEKLFFGSGTQLSVL.

This chain connects TRBV30 to TRBJ1-4; D gene ambiguous. The germline V and J ends were trimmed by 0 bases and 7 bases, with 6 bases remaining between them. Germline V CDR1 and CDR2: GTSNPN, SVGIG (reference sequence). The CDR3 has 12 amino acids. CDR3: CAWSVRFEKLFF. The CDR3, as DNA: TGTGCCTGGAGTGTACGGTTTGAAAAACTGTTTTTT.

As DNA, the CDR3 is TGTGCCATCAGTGAGGGAGGACATGCTGGCTACACCTTC. This encodes CAISEGGHAGYTF. V is TRBV10-3 and J is TRBJ1-2; D is possibly TRBD1 (5 bases). There are 13 residues in the CDR3. Trimming stripped 2 bases from V and 7 bases from J, with 11 bases between. Germline V lookup: CDR1 ENHRY, CDR2 SYGVKD.

The rearrangement uses TRBV7-8 and TRBJ2-3; a possible D gene is TRBD2 (6 bases). V was clipped by 3 bases and J by 2 bases, with 15 bases between them. The CDR3 is 16 amino acids. Per germline, CDR1 SGHVS and CDR2 FQNEAQ. CDR3 sequence: CASSFFRRGATDTQYF. Written as DNA, the CDR3 is TGTGCCAGCAGCTTTTTCCGTCGCGGGGCCACAGATACGCAGTATTTT.

Turning to this clone: Other DNA sequences in this specimen translate into the identical CDR3. The chain couples TRBV19 to TRBJ1-1; D is unclear. V lost 5 bases, J lost 0 bases, and 7 bases lay in between. Germline-derived CDR1 and CDR2 are LNHDA and SQIVND (reference sequence). The CDR3 loop spans 13 amino acids. DNA for the CDR3: TGTGCCAGTAGTCCCCTCGTGAACACTGAAGCTTTCTTT. It yields the protein CASSPLVNTEAFF.

The rearrangement uses TRBV6-5 and TRBJ2-2, with D unresolved. Germline CDR1 is MNHEY and CDR2 is SVGAGI. The CDR3 has 15 amino acids. V was clipped by 0 bases and J by 1 base, with 6 bases between them. CDR3 in amino acids: CASSYSTRNTGELFF. CDR3 nucleotide sequence: TGTGCCAGCAGTTACTCCACCAGGAACACCGGGGAGCTGTTTTTT.

This chain joins TRBV2 and TRBJ2-1; D possibly corresponds to TRBD2 (7 bases). Germline loops: CDR1 SNHLY, CDR2 FYNNEI. The CDR3 covers 12 residues. V lost 11 bases and J lost 4, with 12 bases in between. CDR3 residues: CAGGGPYNEQFF. CDR3 DNA: TGTGCCGGGGGGGGGCCGTACAATGAGCAGTTCTTC.

The V call is TRBV29-1, the J call TRBJ2-7; 12 bases are a match to TRBD2. J lost 5 bases, V lost 0 bases, and 8 bases had no gene match. Germline V CDR1 and CDR2: SQVTM, ANQGSEA. The CDR3 is 16 residues long. The CDR3 protein is CSVEDRPSGRANEQYF. CDR3 nucleotides: TGCAGCGTTGAAGACCGCCCTAGCGGGAGGGCCAACGAGCAGTACTTC.

CDR3 sequence reads: CASSPYFDQNTEAFF. In nucleotides, the CDR3 is TGTGCCAGCAGCCCGTATTTCGACCAGAACACTGAAGCTTTCTTT. The V call is TRBV9, the J call TRBJ1-1, with D unclear. Germline V lookup: CDR1 SGDLS, CDR2 YYNGEE. V was trimmed by 4 bases and J by 1 base, leaving 14 bases between them. The CDR3 extends over 15 amino acids. Variable domain in full (rest from reference TRBV9 and TRBJ1-1): DSGVTQTPKHLITATGQRVTLRCSPRSGDLSVYWYQQSLDQGLQFLIQYYNGEERAKGNILERFSAQQFPDLHSELNLSSLELGDSALYFCASSPYFDQNTEAFFGQGTRLTVV.

V is TRBV28 and J is TRBJ2-5; D is uncertain. CDR3 size: 14 residues. The germline gives CDR1 MDHEN, CDR2 SYDVKM. V was clipped by 6 bases and J by 3 bases, with 14 bases between them. CDR3 residues: CASSDHARKETQYF. CDR3 in DNA: TGTGCCAGCAGCGACCATGCAAGAAAAGAGACCCAGTACTTC.

The V and J genes are TRBV6-4 and TRBJ1-3; D may be TRBD1 (5 bases). Trimming left V 4 bases short and J 0 bases short, with 13 bases between. The germline V gene has CDR1 MRHNA and CDR2 SNTAGT. This CDR3 is 16 amino acids long. CDR3 sequence: CASSANLGTSGNTIYF. In nucleotides, the CDR3 is TGTGCCAGCAGTGCCAACCTTGGGACCTCTGGAAACACCATATATTTT.

This sequence joins TRBV5-1 and TRBJ2-3; the match to TRBD2 covers 9 bases. V gave up 4 bases and J gave up 2 bases; unmatched junction bases: 2. The germline CDR1 and CDR2 sequences are SGHRS and YFSETQ. The CDR3 sequence is 14 residues long. Here the CDR3 DNA reads TGCGCCAGCAGCCCGGGACTAGCCACAGATACGCAGTATTTT. This sequence encodes CASSPGLATDTQYF.

The V call is TRBV4-1, the J call TRBJ1-2; D might be TRBD1 (5 bases). CDR1 is MGHRA and CDR2 is YSYEKL in the germline V gene. The CDR3 consists of 14 residues. V gave up 0 bases and J gave up 3 bases, with 8 bases separating them. This chain's CDR3 is CASSQDNRYYGYTF. CDR3 nucleotide sequence: TGCGCCAGCAGCCAAGATAACAGGTACTATGGCTACACCTTC.

This chain uses TRBV10-3 with TRBJ1-1; weak D call: TRBD1 (6 bases). The length of the CDR3 is 12 residues. Trimming removed 9 bases at V and 1 base at J, with 9 bases between. Germline CDR1 and CDR2: ENHRY and SYGVKD. CDR3 sequence reads: CAIGTQNTEAFF. CDR3 coding DNA: TGTGCCATAGGGACACAGAACACTGAAGCTTTCTTT.

The chain uses TRBV25-1 and TRBJ2-1, with TRBD2 matching 7 bases. Per the germline V gene, CDR1 is MGHDK and CDR2 is SYGVNS. There are 15 residues in the CDR3. V dropped 4 bases and J dropped 0; count of bases not matched to a gene: 3. The CDR3 DNA follows: TGTGCCAGCAGTGTCGGCGGGAGCTCCTACAATGAGCAGTTCTTC. Amino acids: CASSVGGSSYNEQFF. Variable domain in full (rest from reference TRBV25-1 and TRBJ2-1): EADIYQTPRYLVIGTGKKITLECSQTMGHDKMYWYQQDPGMELHLIHYSYGVNSTEKGDLSSESTVSRIRTEHFPLTLESARPSHTSQYLCASSVGGSSYNEQFFGPGTRLTVL.

The rearrangement uses TRBV30 and TRBJ2-7, with unresolved D. This CDR3 comprises 13 residues. V was cut by 0 bases and J by 1 base, with 7 bases left in between. CDR1 and CDR2 from the germline V gene are GTSNPN and SVGIG (reference sequence). CDR3 coding DNA: TGTGCCTGGAGTGTAGGCAATTCCTACGAGCAGTACTTC. Protein product: CAWSVGNSYEQYF.

The chain is built from TRBV7-2 and TRBJ2-7, with 10 bases identical to TRBD2. This CDR3 has 15 amino acids. Germline V gene data show CDR1 as SGHTA and CDR2 as FQGNSA. V lost 3 bases and J lost 2; bases outside the gene matches: 4. DNA of the CDR3: TGTGCCAGCAGCTTCCCTAGCGGGGGACCCTACGAGCAGTACTTC. Translation gives CASSFPSGGPYEQYF.

The rearrangement uses TRBV28 and TRBJ1-5, with 7 bases lining up with TRBD1. Per the germline V gene, CDR1 is MDHEN and CDR2 is SYDVKM. The CDR3 length is 15 residues. Trimming at V came to 1 base and at J to 5 bases, leaving 5 bases not matched to a gene. This CDR3 reads CASSLLGQGDQPQHF. The DNA of the CDR3 is TGTGCCAGCAGTTTATTGGGGCAGGGGGATCAGCCCCAGCATTTT.

This clone was observed once. The V and J genes are TRBV27 and TRBJ1-1, with a possible D match to TRBD1 (5 bases). CDR3 size: 14 residues. Germline CDR1 and CDR2: MNHEY and SMNVEV (reference sequence). Trimming cost V 2 bases and J 3 bases, with 10 bases left between them. The CDR3 reads CASSLVVGDTEAFF. In DNA form, the CDR3 reads TGTGCCAGCAGTTTAGTTGTGGGGGACACTGAAGCTTTCTTT.

This sequence joins TRBV10-1 and TRBJ2-2; D not certain. The CDR3 is made up of 12 amino acids. CDR1 is WNHNN, CDR2 SYGVQD, per germline (reference sequence). Trimming took off 8 bases at V and 0 bases at J, with 4 bases between the two ends. The CDR3: CASGTNTGELFF. CDR3 sequence (DNA): TGCGCCAGCGGGACGAACACCGGGGAGCTGTTTTTT.

The V call is TRBV11-2, the J call TRBJ1-2; 9 bases match TRBD1. There are 14 residues in the CDR3. Unmatched junction bases numbered 6, after V lost 6 bases and J lost 4 bases. Germline V CDR1 and CDR2: SGHAT, FQNNGV. CDR3 region: CASSFPGQGYGYTF. The CDR3, as DNA: TGTGCCAGCAGTTTCCCGGGACAGGGCTATGGCTACACCTTC.

The chain links TRBV28 to TRBJ2-7; D is unresolved. V was trimmed by 10 bases and J by 0 bases, leaving 13 bases between them. Looked up from germline, CDR1 is MDHEN and CDR2 is SYDVKM. The CDR3 has 13 amino acids. Written as DNA, the CDR3 is TGTGCCACCCTGAGTACAAACTCCTACGAGCAGTACTTC. As protein: CATLSTNSYEQYF.

This chain joins TRBV6-5 and TRBJ2-1, with D possibly being TRBD1 (5 bases). The CDR3 runs 13 residues. Germline CDR1 and CDR2: MNHEY and SVGAGI. Trimming pared 6 bases from V and 4 bases from J, leaving 10 bases between. The CDR3 region has the DNA TGTGCCAGCAGACGCGACAGTTACAATGAGCAGTTCTTC. It encodes CASRRDSYNEQFF.